The next 17 T cell receptor beta chains were all read from a single sample in a study of identical twins. MiXCR, applied by TCRdb to the 5' RACE reads, yields one record per CDR3 protein. This sample has 240,000 or so distinct CDR3 sequences, with roughly 10% found just once. Sequencing was carried out using memory T cells sorted from blood. The receptors originated from a man aged 50 or older in good health.

This clonotype has a count of ten or more. The genes are TRBV7-9 and TRBJ2-5, with TRBD1 identical over 8 bases. There are 15 residues in the CDR3. Looked up from germline, CDR1 is SEHNR and CDR2 is FQNEAQ (reference sequence). J lost 2 bases, V lost 5 bases, and 7 bases had no gene match. The CDR3 protein is CASSETGTGQETQYF. CDR3 DNA sequence: TGTGCCAGCAGCGAGACCGGGACAGGTCAAGAGACCCAGTACTTC.

This clonotype was seen repeatedly, ten times or more. The V gene is TRBV5-1, the J gene TRBJ2-7; 10 bases align to TRBD1. This CDR3 is 16 amino acids long. Trimming took 3 bases from V and 6 from J; bases not matched to a gene: 12. In germline, CDR1 is SGHRS, CDR2 YFSETQ. The CDR3 sequence is CASSWGGDRGRLEQYF. The DNA for the CDR3 is TGCGCCAGCAGCTGGGGGGGAGACAGGGGGCGTCTCGAGCAGTACTTC. Looking up the rest from reference TRBV5-1 and TRBJ2-7 gives the full variable domain: KAGVTQTPRYLIKTRGQQVTLSCSPISGHRSVSWYQQTPGQGLQFLFEYFSETQRNKGNFPGRFSGRQFSNSRSEMNVSTLELGDSALYLCASSWGGDRGRLEQYFGPGTRLTVT.

This sequence joins TRBV10-3 and TRBJ2-3, with 7 nucleotides matching TRBD2. The V and J ends lost 6 bases and 4 bases, in that order; junction bases with no gene match: 16. Germline-derived CDR1 and CDR2 are ENHRY and SYGVKD. There are 17 residues in the CDR3. The CDR3 coding sequence is TGTGCCATCAGCGCTAGGGGCCGGGAGGCCACGGCAGATACGCAGTATTTT. Its translation is CAISARGREATADTQYF.

The table lists this clonotype with many counts. The chain combines TRBV28 with TRBJ2-1, with 8 bases that match TRBD1. The V and J ends lost 3 bases and 7 bases, in that order; junction bases with no gene match: 8. The CDR3 length is 15 residues. Germline CDR1 and CDR2: MDHEN and SYDVKM. Here the CDR3 reads CASSFFRTGWNEQFF. The CDR3 nucleotides are TGTGCCAGCAGTTTTTTCAGGACAGGGTGGAATGAGCAGTTCTTC.

A few counts support this clonotype. The rearrangement joins TRBV19 to TRBJ2-5, with 8 positions matching TRBD1. Germline V lookup: CDR1 LNHDA, CDR2 SQIVND (reference sequence). V lost 5 bases, J lost 5 bases, and 7 bases stayed unmatched. The CDR3 consists of 14 residues. For the CDR3, the DNA is TGTGCCAGTAGTGACACAGGGGGGAGTGAGACCCAGTACTTC. Translated, it gives CASSDTGGSETQYF.

CDR3: CASSSTGGPQHF. The CDR3 DNA is TGTGCCAGCAGCTCCACGGGGGGTCCCCAGCATTTT. V and J are TRBV5-5 and TRBJ1-5, with D tentatively TRBD1 (5 bases). The germline CDR1 and CDR2 sequences are SGHKS and YYEKEE (reference sequence). V lost 3 bases to trimming and J lost 10 bases, with 11 bases between them. CDR3 length: 12 residues. The full variable domain, in which reference TRBV5-5 and TRBJ1-5 provide the parts outside the CDR3, is DAGVTQSPTHLIKTRGQQVTLRCSPISGHKSVSWYQQVLGQGPQFIFQYYEKEERGRGNFPDRFSARQFPNYSSELNVNALLLGDSALYLCASSSTGGPQHFGDGTRLSIL.

The genes are TRBV11-2 and TRBJ2-3; maybe TRBD1 (5 bases). Germline CDR1 SGHAT, CDR2 FQNNGV. This CDR3 region has 15 residues. Trimming left V 1 base short and J 7 bases short, with 15 bases between. The DNA for the CDR3 is TGTGCCAGCAGCTTAGTGCCCCCAGGGTCTAATACGCAGTATTTT. Amino acids: CASSLVPPGSNTQYF.

This rearrangement joins TRBV11-2 to TRBJ2-7; D may be TRBD2 (6 bases). Germline CDR1 and CDR2: SGHAT and FQNNGV. Trimming cost V 1 base and J 0 bases, with 13 bases left between them. This CDR3 has 16 residues. As DNA, the CDR3 is TGTGCCAGCAGCTTAGTGGTTGTGGGGGGCTCCTACGAGCAGTACTTC. This sequence encodes CASSLVVVGGSYEQYF.

This clonotype was picked up a small number of times. The V call is TRBV7-2, the J call TRBJ2-4; 7 positions agree with TRBD1. CDR1 is SGHTA and CDR2 is FQGNSA in the germline V gene. The CDR3 totals 16 residues. With 5 bases clipped from V and 3 bases from J, the junction kept 10 bases outside the gene matches. In nucleotides, the CDR3 is TGTGCCAGCAGCATAAGGGGGCGCCTCGACAAAAACATTCAGTACTTC. Translated, it gives CASSIRGRLDKNIQYF.

This chain joins TRBV6-2 or TRBV6-3 and TRBJ2-7, with 9 bases that match TRBD1. Germline V gene lookup returns CDR1 MNHEY and CDR2 SVGEGT. The CDR3 has 16 amino acids. V lost 4 bases to trimming and J lost 6 bases; unmatched junction nucleotides: 13. As DNA, the CDR3 is TGTGCCAGCAGTTCCGGACAGGGGACGTTTACCTGCGAGCAGTACTTC. Residues: CASSSGQGTFTCEQYF.

A few counts support this clonotype. V is TRBV3-1 and J is TRBJ1-1; D gene unclear. V was clipped by 0 bases and J by 6 bases, with 11 bases between them. The CDR3 has 14 amino acids. The germline V gene encodes CDR1 LGHDT and CDR2 YNNKEL (reference sequence). In nucleotides, the CDR3 is TGTGCCAGCAGCCAAGATTTGTGGGAATCTGAAGCTTTCTTT. As protein: CASSQDLWESEAFF. Using reference TRBV3-1 and TRBJ1-1 for the parts outside the CDR3, the full variable domain is DTAVSQTPKYLVTQMGNDKSIKCEQNLGHDTMYWYKQDSKKFLKIMFSYNNKELIINETVPNRFSPKSPDKAHLNLHINSLELGDSAVYFCASSQDLWESEAFFGQGTRLTVV.

V and J are TRBV10-3 and TRBJ2-3; 7 nucleotides align to TRBD1. The germline CDR1 and CDR2 sequences are ENHRY and SYGVKD. The CDR3 runs to 15 residues. The V segment lost 6 bases and the J segment 2 bases; nucleotides outside the gene matches: 8. The chain's CDR3 is CAIREQGSPTDTQYF. In DNA, the CDR3 is TGTGCCATCAGAGAACAGGGGTCCCCCACAGATACGCAGTATTTT.

This clonotype has only a few counts. The V call is TRBV27, the J call TRBJ2-2, with D perhaps matching TRBD2 (7 bases). The CDR3 is 17 residues long. Germline CDR1 reads MNHEY; CDR2 reads SMNVEV (reference sequence). The V end was cut by 8 bases, the J end by 3 bases, with 22 bases between. The CDR3 nucleotides read TGTGCCAGCCGCAGGGCGGGGGCAGGGCCCTACACCGGGGAGCTGTTTTTT. It yields the protein CASRRAGAGPYTGELFF.

V gene TRBV5-6 combines with J gene TRBJ1-1, with D possibly matching TRBD1 (6 bases). This CDR3 has 16 amino acids. The ends were cut back, 4 bases at V and 5 bases at J, with 21 bases in the middle. Per germline, CDR1 SGHDT and CDR2 YYEEEE. CDR3 loop: CASSPLGGGPGTEAFF. DNA of the CDR3: TGTGCCAGCAGCCCGCTGGGGGGGGGCCCGGGGACTGAAGCTTTCTTT.

The rearrangement links TRBV30 to TRBJ2-2, with TRBD1 matching over 7 bases. Germline V lookup: CDR1 GTSNPN, CDR2 SVGIG (reference sequence). Germline trimming cut 7 bases from V and 3 bases from J; bases unmatched to any gene: 14. This CDR3 comprises 16 residues. For the CDR3, the DNA is TGTGCCTACTACCCTAAAGGGGGCAAGTACACCGGGGAGCTGTTTTTT. Amino acids: CAYYPKGGKYTGELFF.

The sample holds a few counts of this clonotype. The chain has TRBV28 and TRBJ2-2; D perhaps matches TRBD1 (6 bases). V dropped 5 bases and J dropped 7 bases, with 14 bases sitting between them. The CDR3 covers 14 residues. From germline, CDR1 is MDHEN and CDR2 SYDVKM. The CDR3 sequence: CASSLWTEHGELFF. The CDR3 nucleotides are TGTGCCAGCAGTCTCTGGACAGAACACGGGGAGCTGTTTTTT.

The chain employs TRBV7-2 and TRBJ1-6; D not resolved. Trimming cost V 1 base and J 8 bases, with 12 bases left between them. This CDR3 contains 15 residues. Germline CDR1 is SGHTA and CDR2 is FQGNSA. The chain's CDR3 is CASSLVTNGDSPLHF. CDR3 sequence (DNA): TGTGCCAGCAGCTTAGTCACGAACGGGGATTCACCCCTCCACTTT. Using reference TRBV7-2 and TRBJ1-6 for the parts outside the CDR3, the full variable domain is GAGVSQSPSNKVTEKGKDVELRCDPISGHTALYWYRQSLGQGLEFLIYFQGNSAPDKSGLPSDRFSAERTGGSVSTLTIQRTQQEDSAVYLCASSLVTNGDSPLHFGNGTRLTVT.